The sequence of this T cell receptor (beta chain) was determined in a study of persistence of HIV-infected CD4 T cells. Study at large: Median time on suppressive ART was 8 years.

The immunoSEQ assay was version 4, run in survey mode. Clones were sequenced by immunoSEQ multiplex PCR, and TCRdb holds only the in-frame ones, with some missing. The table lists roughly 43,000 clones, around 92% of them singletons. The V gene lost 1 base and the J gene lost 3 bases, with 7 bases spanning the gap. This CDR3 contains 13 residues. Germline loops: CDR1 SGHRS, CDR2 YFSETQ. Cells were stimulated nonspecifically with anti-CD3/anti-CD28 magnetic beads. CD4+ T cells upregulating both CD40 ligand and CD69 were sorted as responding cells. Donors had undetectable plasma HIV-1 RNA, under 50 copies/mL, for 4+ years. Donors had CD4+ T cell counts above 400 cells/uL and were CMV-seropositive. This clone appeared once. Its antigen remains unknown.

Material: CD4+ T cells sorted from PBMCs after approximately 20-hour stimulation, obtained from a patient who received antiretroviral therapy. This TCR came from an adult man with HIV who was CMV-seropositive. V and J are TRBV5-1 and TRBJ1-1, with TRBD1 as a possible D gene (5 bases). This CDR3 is CASSLKGDTEAFF. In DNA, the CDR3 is TGCGCCAGCAGCTTGAAAGGGGACACTGAAGCTTTCTTT.